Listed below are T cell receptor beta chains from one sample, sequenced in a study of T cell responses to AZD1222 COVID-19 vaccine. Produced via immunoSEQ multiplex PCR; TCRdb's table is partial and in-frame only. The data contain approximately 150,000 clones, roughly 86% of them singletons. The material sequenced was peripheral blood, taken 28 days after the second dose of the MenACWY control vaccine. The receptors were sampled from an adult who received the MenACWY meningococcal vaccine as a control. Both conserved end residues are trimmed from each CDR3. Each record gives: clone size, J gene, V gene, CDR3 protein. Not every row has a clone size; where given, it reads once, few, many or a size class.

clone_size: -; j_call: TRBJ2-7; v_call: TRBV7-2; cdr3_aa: ASSPSGAEQY
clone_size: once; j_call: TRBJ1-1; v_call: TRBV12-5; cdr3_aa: ASGPRASTAF
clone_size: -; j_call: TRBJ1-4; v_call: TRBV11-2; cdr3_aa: ASSFNSATNEKLF
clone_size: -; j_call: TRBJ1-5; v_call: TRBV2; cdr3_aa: ASSVSGYSNQPQH
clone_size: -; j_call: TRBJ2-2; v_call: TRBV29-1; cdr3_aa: SVESSEIYTGELF
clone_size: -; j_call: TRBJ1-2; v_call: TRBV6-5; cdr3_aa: ASFTTGQGYT
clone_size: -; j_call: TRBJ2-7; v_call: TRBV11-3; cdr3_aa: ASSFPGYEQY
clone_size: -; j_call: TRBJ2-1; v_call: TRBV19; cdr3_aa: ASSTQGKDTPGQF
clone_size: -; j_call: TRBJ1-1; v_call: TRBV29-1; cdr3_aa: SVSASTEAF
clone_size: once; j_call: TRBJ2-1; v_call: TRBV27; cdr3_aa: ASSLSIRVSYNEQF
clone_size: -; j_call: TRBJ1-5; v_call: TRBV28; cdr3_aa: ASSPLGQTSNQPQH
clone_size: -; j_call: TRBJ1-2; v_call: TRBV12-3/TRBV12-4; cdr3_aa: ASSASRVYGYT
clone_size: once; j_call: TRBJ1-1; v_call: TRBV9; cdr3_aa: ASSPAGYTEAF
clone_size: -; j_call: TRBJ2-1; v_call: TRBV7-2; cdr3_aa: ASSSQGGRFNEQF
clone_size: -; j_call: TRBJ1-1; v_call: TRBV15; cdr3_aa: ATSRESGMEAF
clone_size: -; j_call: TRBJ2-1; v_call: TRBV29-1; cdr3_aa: SVLTSGGRSYNEQF
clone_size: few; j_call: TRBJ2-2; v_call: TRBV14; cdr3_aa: ASSQDRGELF
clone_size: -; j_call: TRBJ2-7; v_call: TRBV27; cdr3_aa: ASSHTRSYEQY
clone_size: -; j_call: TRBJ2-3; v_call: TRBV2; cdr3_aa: ASRTSGRTTDTQY
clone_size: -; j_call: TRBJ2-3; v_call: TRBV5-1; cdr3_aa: ASSLAGTGGRDTQY
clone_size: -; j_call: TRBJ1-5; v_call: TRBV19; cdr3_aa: ASSPGATISNQPQH
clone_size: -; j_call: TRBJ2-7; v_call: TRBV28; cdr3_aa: ASSLLGESYEQY
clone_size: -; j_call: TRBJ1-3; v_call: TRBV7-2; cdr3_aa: ASSLASGNTIY